Each of the 6 T cell receptor beta chains below was sequenced from the same sample in a study of blood T cell repertoires in COVID-19. TCRdb keeps only in-frame clones here, not all; method: immunoSEQ multiplex PCR. The sample has 150,000 or so clones, roughly 80% seen once; the top ten hold roughly 6%. Specimen: PBMCs or T cells enriched from blood (not recorded which). All receptors come from a woman aged 40 to 55 with acute COVID-19.

The V call is TRBV7-2, the J call TRBJ1-5, with D unresolved. V shed 3 bases and J shed 5 bases, with 5 bases lying between them. The length of the CDR3 is 12 residues. Germline CDR1 and CDR2: SGHTA and FQGNSA. The chain's CDR3 is CASSFQDQPQHF. The CDR3, as DNA: TGTGCCAGCAGCTTCCAGGATCAGCCCCAGCATTTT.

The chain couples TRBV10-3 to TRBJ2-1, with 8 bases lining up with TRBD2. Germline V gives CDR1 ENHRY, CDR2 SYGVKD. Losses at the gene ends were 4 bases for V and 5 bases for J; bases not matched to a gene: 7. This CDR3 has 15 residues. CDR3 region: CAISVAGHTNNEQFF. The CDR3 nucleotides read TGTGCCATCAGTGTAGCGGGACATACTAACAATGAGCAGTTCTTC.

The chain has TRBV30 and TRBJ2-1; 7 nucleotides agree with TRBD1. The V segment lost 6 bases and the J segment 5 bases; nucleotides outside the gene matches: 7. This CDR3 comprises 13 residues. CDR1 is GTSNPN, CDR2 SVGIG, per germline (reference sequence). The CDR3 sequence: CACLGTADNEQFF. The CDR3 DNA is TGTGCCTGCCTAGGGACAGCTGACAATGAGCAGTTCTTC.

V gene TRBV7-2 combines with J gene TRBJ1-1; 8 bases align to TRBD1. The CDR3 is made up of 14 amino acids. Germline V gives CDR1 SGHTA, CDR2 FQGNSA. The junction had 3 bases not matched to a gene; V was cut back by 2 bases and J by 4 bases. This CDR3 reads CASSLQQGVTEAFF. For the CDR3, the DNA is TGTGCCAGCAGCTTACAACAGGGGGTCACTGAAGCTTTCTTT.

This clone qualifies as medium-sized. V is TRBV7-2 and J is TRBJ2-1; TRBD1 matches at 7 bases. V dropped 3 bases and J dropped 8; count of bases not matched to a gene: 4. The germline gives CDR1 SGHTA, CDR2 FQGNSA. CDR3 length: 13 residues. CDR3 amino acids: CASSFDQGDEQFF. In DNA, the CDR3 is TGTGCCAGCAGCTTTGACCAGGGGGATGAGCAGTTCTTC.

The chain has TRBV7-2 and TRBJ1-5; D is uncertain. The CDR3 loop spans 14 amino acids. V was pared by 2 bases and J by 3 bases, with 8 bases between. Germline loops: CDR1 SGHTA, CDR2 FQGNSA. The CDR3 region is CASSLLPDNQPQHF. CDR3 nucleotide sequence: TGTGCCAGCAGCTTATTACCAGACAATCAGCCCCAGCATTTT.